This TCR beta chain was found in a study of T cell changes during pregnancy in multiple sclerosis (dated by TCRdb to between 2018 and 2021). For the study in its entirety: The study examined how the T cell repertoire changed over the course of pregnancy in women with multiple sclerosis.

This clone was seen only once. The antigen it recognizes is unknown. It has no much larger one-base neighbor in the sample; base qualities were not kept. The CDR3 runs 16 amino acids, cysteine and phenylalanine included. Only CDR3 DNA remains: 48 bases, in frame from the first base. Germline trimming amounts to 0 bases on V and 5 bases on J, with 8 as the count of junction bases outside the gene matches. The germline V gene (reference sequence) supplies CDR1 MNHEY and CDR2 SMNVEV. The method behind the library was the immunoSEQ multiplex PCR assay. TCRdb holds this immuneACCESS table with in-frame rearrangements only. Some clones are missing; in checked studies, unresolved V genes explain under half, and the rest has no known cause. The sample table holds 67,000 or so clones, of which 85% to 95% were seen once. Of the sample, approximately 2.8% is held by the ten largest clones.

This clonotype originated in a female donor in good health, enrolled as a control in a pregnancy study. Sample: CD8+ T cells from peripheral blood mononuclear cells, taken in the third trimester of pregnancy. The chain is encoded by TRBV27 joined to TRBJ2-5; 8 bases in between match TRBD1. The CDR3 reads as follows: CASSLSGQAEGETQYF. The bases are TGTGCCAGCAGTTTATCGGGACAGGCCGAGGGGGAGACCCAGTACTTC.